Each of the 10 T cell receptor beta chains below was sequenced from the same sample in a study of T cell repertoires in cytomegalovirus infection. One entry per CDR3 protein, called by TCRdb with MiXCR from the reads. The sample comprises more than 400,000 distinct CDR3 sequences, approximately 26% of which are singletons, and about 13% rests with the top ten. The sample taken for sequencing was PBMCs. The receptors shown here come from a human donor in good health (CMV status not recorded). Some clones in this sample may be carry-over from other donors' samples.

This clonotype came up a few times. The rearrangement links TRBV19 to TRBJ1-6, with D possibly being TRBD1 (5 bases). The CDR3 consists of 15 residues. Germline CDR1 is LNHDA and CDR2 is SQIVND (reference sequence). Deletions cut 7 bases from V and 9 bases from J, with 19 bases between. For the CDR3, the DNA is TGTGCCAGTACCCTAGGGACGGGGAGTAGTTCACCCCTCCACTTT. Residues: CASTLGTGSSSPLHF.

With respect to this clonotype: One junction end does not reproduce the germline sequence, and a read error may be involved. This chain links TRBV28 with TRBJ2-1; D remains unclear. The germline V gene has CDR1 MDHEN and CDR2 SYDVKM. This CDR3 has 15 residues. CDR3 protein: CASSPTVLGDNDQFF. The CDR3 coding sequence is TGTGCCAGCAGTCCCACAGTTCTGGGCGACAATGATCAGTTCTTC.

In its sample, this clonotype was seen many times. This sequence joins TRBV7-8 and TRBJ2-7, with D perhaps given as TRBD1 or TRBD2 (5 bases each). CDR1 and CDR2 (germline): SGHVS, FQNEAQ. V gave up 5 bases and J gave up 3 bases, with 14 bases separating them. The CDR3 extends over 14 amino acids. CDR3 protein: CASSKGRTFYEQYV. CDR3 sequence (DNA): TGTGCCAGCAGCAAGGGGCGGACTTTCTACGAGCAGTACGTC.

This chain connects TRBV6-2 or TRBV6-3 to TRBJ2-1; 10 nucleotides line up with TRBD2. CDR3 length equals 15 residues. Trimming at V came to 7 bases and at J to 7 bases, leaving 10 bases not matched to a gene. From germline, CDR1 is MNHEY and CDR2 SVGEGT. CDR3 region: CASILAGVDGNEQFF. DNA of the CDR3: TGTGCCAGCATCCTAGCGGGAGTAGATGGGAATGAGCAGTTCTTC.

This clonotype occurred many times. The V gene is TRBV7-2, the J gene TRBJ2-1; 8 positions match TRBD2. With V trimmed by 6 bases and J by 10 bases, 17 bases remained unmatched. CDR1 SGHTA and CDR2 FQGNSA come from the germline V gene. The CDR3 extends over 16 amino acids. CDR3 protein: CASRPAPGTSGLEQFF. The CDR3 DNA reads TGTGCCAGCAGACCAGCCCCCGGGACTAGTGGTTTAGAGCAGTTCTTC.

This clonotype was seen at least ten times. This chain joins TRBV7-9 and TRBJ1-5; D is undetermined. Trimming took 0 bases from V and 7 from J, leaving 4 bases between them. The CDR3 runs 12 residues. CDR1 and CDR2 (germline): SEHNR, FQNEAQ (reference sequence). The CDR3 region is CASSLAGQPQHF. The CDR3 region has the DNA TGTGCCAGCAGCTTAGCCGGCCAGCCCCAGCATTTT.

This clonotype was detected a few times. The chain has TRBV29-1 and TRBJ1-4; perhaps TRBD1 as D (5 bases). The V gene's germline CDR1 is SQVTM and CDR2 ANQGSEA. V was pared by 4 bases and J by 2 bases, with 11 bases between. The CDR3 consists of 14 residues. This CDR3 reads CSVVGQGTNEKLFF. The CDR3 DNA is TGCAGCGTTGTCGGCCAGGGCACTAATGAAAAACTGTTTTTT. The entire variable domain, with the rest obtained from reference TRBV29-1 and TRBJ1-4, is as follows: SAVISQKPSRDICQRGTSLTIQCQVDSQVTMMFWYRQQPGQSLTLIATANQGSEATYESGFVIDKFPISRPNLTFSTLTVSNMSPEDSSIYLCSVVGQGTNEKLFFGSGTQLSVL.

This clonotype showed up just a few times. The chain links TRBV7-3 to TRBJ2-1, with 10 nucleotides matching TRBD1. The CDR3 is 15 amino acids. With V trimmed by 1 base and J by 10 bases, 7 bases remained unmatched. Germline V CDR1 and CDR2: SGHTA, FQGTGA. The CDR3 sequence is CASSLSGTGDAEQFF. The CDR3 DNA is TGTGCCAGCAGCTTAAGTGGGACAGGGGATGCGGAGCAGTTCTTC.

This clonotype was seen only a few times. This rearrangement joins TRBV20-1 to TRBJ2-1, with a possible D match to TRBD1 (6 bases). The germline V gene has CDR1 DFQATT and CDR2 SNEGSKA (reference sequence). Trimming removed 3 bases from V and 10 bases from J, with 19 bases in between. The CDR3 runs 14 residues. The CDR3 coding sequence is TGCAGTGCTAGTGCCCCTCAAAAACAGGGAGAGCAGTTCTTC. Translating it yields CSASAPQKQGEQFF.

This clonotype was seen repeatedly, ten times or more. The chain combines TRBV7-8 with TRBJ1-3; D ambiguous. CDR3 size: 14 residues. Germline V lookup: CDR1 SGHVS, CDR2 FQNEAQ. V was pared by 1 base and J by 4 bases, with 8 bases between. This CDR3 is CASSLVVTGNTIYF. The CDR3 DNA reads as TGTGCCAGCAGCTTAGTAGTGACCGGAAACACCATATATTTT.